The clone carrying this T cell receptor (beta chain) was observed a few times. The source of the sample is a study of blood T cell repertoires in COVID-19. Study background: Some COVID-19 samples were acute and others convalescent; all came from the United States, Italy and Spain. T cells, B-cell-depleted T cells, or PBMCs provided the cDNA or gDNA that served as material.

Original methodology: Estimates of nucleated cell counts were drawn from the amplification of reference gene primers. Repertoires were generated with immunoSEQ multiplex PCR, while TCRdb's copy carries only in-frame clones and drops some. For V, J and clone size, that table is used; D and trimming come from the DNA. The sample lists approximately 90,000 clones; approximately 90% were seen once. Source material: peripheral blood. The sequence derives from a man in his 60s with acute or convalescent COVID-19.

The CDR3 is CASSLFQGGDTEAFF. The CDR3 DNA follows: TGTGCCAGCAGTTTATTTCAGGGCGGGGACACTGAAGCTTTCTTT. This rearrangement joins TRBV28 to TRBJ1-1, with D tentatively TRBD1 (5 bases). The length of the CDR3 is 15 residues. V lost 1 base, J lost 3 bases, and 12 bases lay in between. Germline V gene sequence: CDR1 MDHEN, CDR2 SYDVKM.